This paragraph covers one TCR beta chain sequence. PCR amplification relied on 60 Vbeta primers (plus 13 Jbeta primers). Clones were read by immunoSEQ multiplex PCR, and TCRdb kept only the in-frame ones, dropping some. Its listing shows some 76,000 clones. This CDR3 has 11 amino acids. Trimming pared 7 bases from V and 8 bases from J, leaving 9 bases between. Germline V gene lookup returns CDR1 SNHLY and CDR2 FYNNEI. The entry originates in a study of cytomegalovirus exposure and HLA in healthy donors. The J gene is TRBJ2-1, the V gene TRBV2; no clear D. Sequencing was done on a sample of PBMCs. The source of this sequence is a boy younger than 18 in good health and CMV-seronegative. CDR3 residues: CASTYVYEQFF. Written as DNA, the CDR3 is TGTGCCAGCACCTACGTCTATGAGCAGTTCTTC.